A selection of T cell receptor beta chains follows, all from one sample in a study of identical twins. One entry per CDR3 protein, called by TCRdb with MiXCR from the 5' RACE reads. Here the sample spans around 300,000 distinct CDR3 sequences, 8% to 9% being singletons. A further study also used this sample, focusing on yellow fever vaccine responses in identical twins.

The material sequenced was memory (CD45RO+) T cells sorted from blood. The receptors were gathered from a woman between 18 and 29 years old in good health. CDR3s include the opening cysteine and the closing phenylalanine or tryptophan. D genes are given only for firm matches. A clone size is listed for some rows: how often the clone was seen (once, few, many), or a class if it is expanded.

d_gene	len	j_gene	v_gene	abundance	CDR3aa	CDR3nt
NA	15	TRBJ2-6	TRBV6-4	many	CASSDTGTGANVLTF	TGTGCCAGCAGTGACACCGGTACTGGGGCCAACGTCCTGACTTTC
TRBD2	14	TRBJ2-1	TRBV2	few	CASSGAGGRNEQLF	TGTGCCAGCAGTGGAGCGGGGGGAAGGAATGAGCAGCTCTTC
NA	14	TRBJ1-2	TRBV28	few	CASSTGEGRYGYTF	TGTGCCAGCAGTACCGGGGAGGGGCGGTATGGCTACACCTTC
NA	15	TRBJ2-2	TRBV20-1	NA	CSARPTGKNTGELFF	TGCAGTGCTAGACCTACAGGGAAGAACACCGGGGAGCTGTTTTTT
TRBD1	15	TRBJ2-1	TRBV14	many	CASSQEGTGPLEQFF	TGTGCCAGCAGCCAAGAAGGGACAGGGCCTCTGGAGCAGTTCTTC
NA	14	TRBJ1-2	TRBV5-1	many	CASSPEGQTYGYTF	TGCGCCAGCAGCCCCGAAGGACAGACCTATGGCTACACCTTC
NA	11	TRBJ2-5	TRBV20-1	many	CSGAGGETQYF	TGCAGCGGGGCCGGAGGAGAGACCCAGTACTTC
TRBD2	13	TRBJ2-1	TRBV20-1	NA	CSARDPTSDEQFF	TGCAGTGCTAGAGATCCGACTAGCGATGAGCAGTTCTTC
NA	13	TRBJ2-1	TRBV27	many	CASTPGEASEQFF	TGTGCCAGCACCCCCGGGGAGGCTAGTGAGCAGTTCTTC
NA	13	TRBJ2-5	TRBV7-6	NA	CASSLHHQETQYF	TGTGCCAGCAGCTTGCACCACCAAGAGACCCAGTACTTC
NA	14	TRBJ2-5	TRBV20-1	many	CSAAPHTYQETQYF	TGCAGTGCTGCCCCCCACACGTACCAAGAGACCCAGTACTTC
NA	12	TRBJ2-7	TRBV28	NA	CASSLARRPQYF	TGTGCCAGCAGTTTAGCCAGGCGGCCTCAGTACTTC
TRBD2	15	TRBJ2-7	TRBV7-8	few	CASSLETSTIYEQYF	TGTGCCAGCAGCTTAGAGACTAGCACGATCTACGAGCAGTACTTC
NA	13	TRBJ1-3	TRBV7-2	few	CASRSSRRNTIYF	TGTGCCAGCAGGTCTTCTAGGAGGAACACCATATATTTT
NA	16	TRBJ1-6	TRBV4-1	NA	CASSQDTRNGNSPLHF	TGCGCCAGCAGCCAAGATACCCGTAACGGGAATTCACCCCTCCACTTT
NA	14	TRBJ1-1	TRBV6-1	NA	CASREGAEATEAFF	TGTGCCAGCAGAGAGGGAGCAGAAGCCACTGAAGCTTTCTTT
NA	11	TRBJ2-3	TRBV20-1	many	CSAPRGDTQYF	TGCAGTGCTCCAAGGGGGGATACGCAGTATTTT
NA	13	TRBJ1-1	TRBV7-9	NA	CASSSFPNTEAFF	TGTGCCAGCAGCTCATTCCCGAACACTGAAGCTTTCTTT
TRBD2	18	TRBJ2-5	TRBV5-5	NA	CASSFLVSPSGGVETQYF	TGTGCCAGCAGCTTTCTGGTATCCCCTAGCGGAGGGGTGGAGACCCAGTACTTC
NA	16	TRBJ2-6	TRBV5-6	NA	CASSLPGLSGANVLTF	TGTGCCAGCAGCTTGCCGGGACTCTCTGGGGCCAACGTCCTGACTTTC
NA	14	TRBJ1-4	TRBV7-6	few	CASSLSTDNEKLFF	TGTGCCAGCAGCTTAAGTACAGACAATGAAAAACTGTTTTTT
TRBD2	17	TRBJ2-1	TRBV5-1	NA	CASSAGLGREPYNEQFF	TGCGCCAGCAGCGCCGGATTGGGGCGGGAGCCCTACAATGAGCAGTTCTTC
NA	15	TRBJ2-2	TRBV7-9	NA	CAGPTSGLRTGELFF	TGTGCCGGCCCGACCTCCGGGTTACGCACCGGGGAGCTGTTTTTT
NA	13	TRBJ2-1	TRBV3-1	few	CASSRPPGFEQFF	TGTGCCAGCAGCCGTCCGCCGGGGTTTGAGCAGTTCTTC
TRBD2	17	TRBJ2-5	TRBV24-1	NA	CATSDTRTSGRRETQYF	TGTGCCACCAGTGATACCCGGACTAGCGGGAGAAGAGAGACCCAGTACTTC
NA	17	TRBJ1-1	TRBV28	few	CASSLSGRAGKNTEAFF	TGTGCCAGCAGTTTATCGGGTCGGGCCGGAAAGAACACTGAAGCTTTCTTT
NA	14	TRBJ2-1	TRBV24-1	many	CATSDTWMDNEQFF	TGTGCCACCAGTGATACCTGGATGGACAATGAGCAGTTCTTC
NA	15	TRBJ1-2	TRBV6-5	few	CASSYSTQVDYGYTF	TGTGCCAGCAGTTACTCGACCCAAGTGGACTATGGCTACACCTTC
TRBD2	15	TRBJ2-7	TRBV6-5	few	CASSYLAGADYEQYF	TGTGCCAGCAGTTACTTAGCGGGAGCAGACTACGAGCAGTACTTC
TRBD2	18	TRBJ2-3	TRBV11-2	NA	CASSMTSGGFRSTDTQYF	TGTGCCAGCAGCATGACTAGCGGGGGGTTCAGGAGCACAGATACGCAGTATTTT
NA	15	TRBJ2-3	TRBV12-3/TRBV12-4	many	CASSRQGKGADTQYF	TGTGCCAGCAGTCGTCAGGGGAAAGGGGCAGATACGCAGTATTTT
TRBD2	17	TRBJ2-3	TRBV5-1	NA	CASSLTTSGGPQDTQYF	TGCGCCAGCAGCTTAACGACTAGCGGGGGGCCTCAAGATACGCAGTATTTT
NA	12	TRBJ2-2	TRBV5-1	many	CASSLDSGELFF	TGCGCCAGCAGCTTGGATAGCGGGGAGCTGTTTTTT
NA	14	TRBJ2-3	TRBV4-2	NA	CAISRRQMADTQYF	TGTGCCATCAGCCGCCGGCAGATGGCAGATACGCAGTATTTT
TRBD2	14	TRBJ2-1	TRBV20-1	many	CSARAGGSLGEQFF	TGCAGTGCTAGAGCGGGAGGGAGTTTGGGTGAGCAGTTCTTC
NA	14	TRBJ2-5	TRBV24-1	many	CATSDTLAQETQYF	TGTGCCACCAGTGACACTTTGGCACAAGAGACCCAGTACTTC
NA	15	TRBJ1-4	TRBV5-6	few	CASSLRGTTNEKLFF	TGTGCCAGCAGCTTGAGAGGGACTACTAATGAAAAACTGTTTTTT